The 15 T cell receptor beta chains listed next were all sequenced from one sample in a study of blood T cells in healthy people across ages. Combining a sample-barcoded 5' primer with a J-beta primer mix, a second PCR ran for about 6 to 12 cycles. From the 5' RACE reads, TCRdb called clonotypes with MiXCR, one entry per CDR3 protein. Among some 800,000 distinct CDR3 sequences, more than 20% were seen once, and the ten largest hold 3.7%. The same sample was also used in a study of T cells of mothers and their children.

The material sequenced was blood. Every receptor here comes from a boy younger than 18 in good health.

This chain links TRBV7-6 with TRBJ1-1, with D unresolved. The CDR3 extends over 20 amino acids. V gave up 1 base and J gave up 0 bases, with 24 bases separating them. Germline CDR1 and CDR2: SGHVS and FNYEAQ. The CDR3 here is CASSLGIGTDQIPLNTEAFF. In nucleotides, the CDR3 is TGTGCCAGCAGCTTAGGTATAGGAACAGATCAGATTCCTTTGAACACTGAAGCTTTCTTT.

The chain couples TRBV29-1 to TRBJ2-7; D is undetermined. V was trimmed by 3 bases and J by 2 bases, leaving 11 bases between them. This CDR3 has 13 amino acids. Germline V gene sequence: CDR1 SQVTM, CDR2 ANQGSEA. The CDR3 is CSVEPYGAYEQYF. The CDR3 coding sequence is TGCAGCGTTGAGCCCTATGGGGCCTACGAGCAGTACTTC.

This clonotype was counted between two and nine times. The V call is TRBV4-3, the J call TRBJ2-3; 14 bases match TRBD2. CDR1 and CDR2 from the germline V gene are LGHNA and YSLEER. This CDR3 has 19 amino acids. The junction had 16 bases not matched to a gene; V was cut back by 3 bases and J by 8 bases. In DNA, the CDR3 is TGCGCCAGCAGCCAGGGGACTAGCGGGAGCTTTATAGCCACGACTACGCAGTATTTT. Amino acids: CASSQGTSGSFIATTTQYF.

This clonotype was seen a few times. J is TRBJ2-1 and V is TRBV7-9; the D is unclear. Trimming removed 5 bases at V and 11 bases at J, with 4 bases between. Germline V gene lookup returns CDR1 SEHNR and CDR2 FQNEAQ (reference sequence). The CDR3 consists of 9 residues. The DNA of the CDR3 is TGTGCCAGCAGCCCCCAGCAGTTCTTC. Residues: CASSPQQFF.

The chain has TRBV28 and TRBJ2-7; 9 bases agree with TRBD1. Germline lookup yields CDR1 MDHEN and CDR2 SYDVKM. The CDR3 sequence is 13 residues long. The V segment lost 5 bases and the J segment 6 bases; nucleotides outside the gene matches: 5. The CDR3 loop reads CASSGTGKREQYF. The DNA of the CDR3 is TGTGCCAGCAGTGGGACAGGGAAACGCGAGCAGTACTTC.

This clonotype was observed a few times. The chain couples TRBV28 to TRBJ2-5; D is perhaps TRBD1 (5 bases). The J call could be wrong; TRBJ2-1 is a better fit for the DNA end. Germline V gives CDR1 MDHEN, CDR2 SYDVKM. This CDR3 comprises 16 residues. The CDR3 loop reads CASSSIQVEYHNEQFF. The CDR3 nucleotides read TGTGCCAGCAGCTCAATACAGGTCGAATACCACAATGAGCAGTTCTTC.

V and J are TRBV11-1 and TRBJ2-6; D remains unclear. The CDR3 totals 22 residues. In germline, CDR1 is SGHAT, CDR2 FQDESV (reference sequence). The V and J ends lost 1 base and 0 bases respectively, with 25 bases between them. The CDR3 DNA sequence: TGTGCCAGCAGCTTAGAACATTTCGGTAAGGGCAGACAAACCTCTGGGGCCAACGTCCTGACTTTC. Translation gives CASSLEHFGKGRQTSGANVLTF.

The rearrangement uses TRBV29-1 and TRBJ1-1; possible D gene TRBD1, 6 bases. Germline assignment: CDR1 SQVTM and CDR2 ANQGSEA. The CDR3 extends over 13 amino acids. V lost 7 bases to trimming and J lost 3 bases, with 15 bases between them. The chain's CDR3 is CSGQLQGYTEAFF. The CDR3 DNA reads as TGCAGCGGTCAGTTGCAGGGGTACACTGAAGCTTTCTTT.

V is TRBV3-1 and J is TRBJ2-7; D assignment may be TRBD1 or TRBD2 (6 bases each). Germline CDR1 is LGHDT and CDR2 is YNNKEL (reference sequence). The CDR3 loop spans 19 amino acids. V dropped 0 bases and J dropped 3 bases, with 24 bases sitting between them. The CDR3 DNA reads TGTGCCAGCAGCCAAGAATATGCAGGAGGGGGAAGACGACTCTACGAGCAGTACTTC. Residues: CASSQEYAGGGRRLYEQYF.

This clonotype was observed a few times. The chain couples TRBV29-1 to TRBJ2-1; no firm D call. This CDR3 spans 14 amino acids. Trimming left V 8 bases short and J 5 bases short, with 19 bases between. The germline V gene has CDR1 SQVTM and CDR2 ANQGSEA. The CDR3: CSPVVLEWDNEQFF. DNA of the CDR3: TGCAGCCCCGTAGTGCTAGAGTGGGACAATGAGCAGTTCTTC.

The V and J genes are TRBV4-3 and TRBJ2-1, with a weak D call TRBD1 (6 bases). The CDR3 is made up of 16 amino acids. V was clipped by 0 bases and J by 4 bases, with 13 bases between them. Germline V gives CDR1 LGHNA, CDR2 YSLEER. Written as DNA, the CDR3 is TGCGCCAGCAGCCAAGATCAATCAGGGGATTACAATGAGCAGTTCTTC. Its protein is CASSQDQSGDYNEQFF.

This clonotype came up a few times. The CDR3 bases are TGCGCCAGCAGCTTGGAGCAGGGAGGATATGGCTACACCTTC. Translated, it gives CASSLEQGGYGYTF. This sequence joins TRBV5-1 and TRBJ1-2; maybe TRBD1 (5 bases). The V gene lost 0 bases and the J gene lost 5 bases, with 11 bases spanning the gap. Germline V gives CDR1 SGHRS, CDR2 YFSETQ. The CDR3 consists of 14 residues.

Only one count was recorded for this clonotype. The V and J genes are TRBV20-1 and TRBJ2-7; perhaps TRBD1 as D (6 bases). CDR3 length equals 15 residues. Germline-derived CDR1 and CDR2 are DFQATT and SNEGSKA (reference sequence). Deletions cut 0 bases from V and 3 bases from J, with 15 bases between. CDR3 DNA: TGCAGTGCTAGAGATCAATTTTTGGACAGCTACGAGCAGTACTTC. This encodes CSARDQFLDSYEQYF.

The DNA of the CDR3 is TGTGCCAGTAGTATGGGACAGGGGGCCTTCCACCGGGAGCTGTTTTTT. This encodes CASSMGQGAFHRELFF. The chain combines TRBV19 with TRBJ2-2; 12 bases fit TRBD1. The germline gives CDR1 LNHDA, CDR2 SQIVND (reference sequence). J gave up 9 bases and V 3 bases, and 8 bases lay outside the gene matches. The CDR3 is 16 amino acids.

The chain is built from TRBV2 and TRBJ2-5; D not resolved. With 7 bases removed from V and 4 bases from J, the gap between germline ends came to 19 bases. The CDR3 covers 15 residues. The germline CDR1 and CDR2 sequences are SNHLY and FYNNEI. The CDR3 region has the DNA TGTGCCAGCAAGGCCCTAGGGCAGCACCCAGAGACCCAGTACTTC. This sequence encodes CASKALGQHPETQYF. The full variable domain, rest sourced from reference TRBV2 and TRBJ2-5, is EPEVTQTPSHQVTQMGQEVILRCVPISNHLYFYWYRQILGQKVEFLVSFYNNEISEKSEIFDDQFSVERPDGSNFTLKIRSTKLEDSAMYFCASKALGQHPETQYFGPGTRLLVL.